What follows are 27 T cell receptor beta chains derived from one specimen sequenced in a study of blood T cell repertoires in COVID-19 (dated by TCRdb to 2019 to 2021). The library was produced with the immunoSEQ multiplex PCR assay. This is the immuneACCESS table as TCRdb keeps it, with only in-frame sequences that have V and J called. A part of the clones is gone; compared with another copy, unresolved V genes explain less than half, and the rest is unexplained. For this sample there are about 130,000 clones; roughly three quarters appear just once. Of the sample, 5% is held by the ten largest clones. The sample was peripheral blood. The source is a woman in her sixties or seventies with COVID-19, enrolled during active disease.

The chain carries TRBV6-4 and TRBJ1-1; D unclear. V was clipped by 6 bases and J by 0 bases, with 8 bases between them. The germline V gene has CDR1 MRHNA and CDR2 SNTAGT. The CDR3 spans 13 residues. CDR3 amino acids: CASSREVNTEAFF. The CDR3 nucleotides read TGTGCCAGCAGCCGAGAGGTGAACACTGAAGCTTTCTTT.

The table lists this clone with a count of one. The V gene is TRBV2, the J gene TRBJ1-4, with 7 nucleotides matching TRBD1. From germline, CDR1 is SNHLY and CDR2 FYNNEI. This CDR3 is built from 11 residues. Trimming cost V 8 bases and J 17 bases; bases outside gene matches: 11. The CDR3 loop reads CASGQARGDFF. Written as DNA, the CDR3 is TGTGCCAGCGGACAGGCTAGGGGGGATTTTTTT.

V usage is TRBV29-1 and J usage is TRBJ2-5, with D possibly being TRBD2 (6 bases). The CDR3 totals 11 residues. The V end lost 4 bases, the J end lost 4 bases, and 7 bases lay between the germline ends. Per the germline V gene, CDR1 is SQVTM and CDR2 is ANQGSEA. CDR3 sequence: CSVGTTETQYF. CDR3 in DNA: TGCAGCGTTGGGACTACAGAGACCCAGTACTTC.

CDR3 in amino acids: CAWHPPGYGYTF. Written as DNA, the CDR3 is TGTGCCTGGCACCCCCCGGGGTATGGCTACACCTTC. The chain uses TRBV30 and TRBJ1-2; the D is unclear. CDR3 length: 12 amino acids. Looked up from germline, CDR1 is GTSNPN and CDR2 is SVGIG (reference sequence). Trimming removed 5 bases at V and 5 bases at J, with 12 bases between. The whole variable domain, filled in from reference TRBV30 and TRBJ1-2, reads SQTIHQWPATLVQPVGSPLSLECTVEGTSNPNLYWYRQAAGRGLQLLFYSVGIGQISSEVPQNLSASRPQDRQFILSSKKLLLSDSGFYLCAWHPPGYGYTFGSGTRLTVV.

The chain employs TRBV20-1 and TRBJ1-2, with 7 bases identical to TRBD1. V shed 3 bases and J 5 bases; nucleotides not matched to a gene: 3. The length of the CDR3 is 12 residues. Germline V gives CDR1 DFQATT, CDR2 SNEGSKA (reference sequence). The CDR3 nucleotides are TGCAGTGCTAGTGGGGGACAGTATGGCTACACCTTC. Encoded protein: CSASGGQYGYTF.

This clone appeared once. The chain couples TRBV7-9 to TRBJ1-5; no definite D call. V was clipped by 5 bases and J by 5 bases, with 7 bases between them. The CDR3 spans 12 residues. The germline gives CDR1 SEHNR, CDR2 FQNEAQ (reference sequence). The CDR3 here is CASSPPDQPQHF. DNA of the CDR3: TGTGCCAGCAGCCCCCCGGATCAGCCCCAGCATTTT.

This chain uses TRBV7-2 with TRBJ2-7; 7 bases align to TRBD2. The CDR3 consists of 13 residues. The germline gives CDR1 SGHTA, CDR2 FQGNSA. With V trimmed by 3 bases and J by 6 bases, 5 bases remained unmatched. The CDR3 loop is CASSFRSGGEQYF. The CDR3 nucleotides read TGTGCCAGCAGCTTTAGGTCGGGGGGCGAGCAGTACTTC.

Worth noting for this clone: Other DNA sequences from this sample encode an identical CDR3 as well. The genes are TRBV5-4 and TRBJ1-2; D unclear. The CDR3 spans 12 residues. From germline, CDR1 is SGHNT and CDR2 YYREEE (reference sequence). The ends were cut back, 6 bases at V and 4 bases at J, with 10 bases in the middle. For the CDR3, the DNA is TGTGCCAGCAACCAGGATTCCTATGGCTACACCTTC. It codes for CASNQDSYGYTF.

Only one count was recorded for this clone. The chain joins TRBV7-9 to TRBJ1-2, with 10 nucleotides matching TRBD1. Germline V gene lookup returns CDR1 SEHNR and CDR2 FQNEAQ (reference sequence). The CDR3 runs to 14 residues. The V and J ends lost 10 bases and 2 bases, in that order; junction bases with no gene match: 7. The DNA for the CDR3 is TGTGCCACCCCACGGACAGGGGGAAACTATGGCTACACCTTC. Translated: CATPRTGGNYGYTF.

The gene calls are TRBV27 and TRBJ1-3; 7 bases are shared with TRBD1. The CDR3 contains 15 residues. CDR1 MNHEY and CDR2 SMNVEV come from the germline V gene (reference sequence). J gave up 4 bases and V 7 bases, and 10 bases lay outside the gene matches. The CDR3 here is CASTETGTAGNTIYF. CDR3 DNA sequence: TGTGCCAGCACTGAAACCGGGACAGCCGGAAACACCATATATTTT.

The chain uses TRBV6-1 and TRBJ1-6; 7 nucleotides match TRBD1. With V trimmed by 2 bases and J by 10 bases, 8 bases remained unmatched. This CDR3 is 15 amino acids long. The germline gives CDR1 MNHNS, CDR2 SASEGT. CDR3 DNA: TGTGCCAGCAGTGAATGGAACAGGGGTCAGTCACCCCTCCACTTT. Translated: CASSEWNRGQSPLHF.

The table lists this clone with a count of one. The CDR3 DNA sequence: TGTGCCAGCAAGGAAAGGACAGGGGGAACCTGCGAGCAGTACTTC. It translates to CASKERTGGTCEQYF. This chain uses TRBV6-5 with TRBJ2-7; the match to TRBD1 covers 10 bases. Trimming at V came to 7 bases and at J to 6 bases, leaving 12 bases not matched to a gene. This CDR3 comprises 15 residues. Germline CDR1 MNHEY, CDR2 SVGAGI.

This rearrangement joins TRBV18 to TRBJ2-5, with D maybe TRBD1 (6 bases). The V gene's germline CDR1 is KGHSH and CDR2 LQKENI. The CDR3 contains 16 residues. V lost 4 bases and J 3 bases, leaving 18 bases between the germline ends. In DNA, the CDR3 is TGTGCCAGCTCACTCTCGCAGACAGGAACCAAAGAGACCCAGTACTTC. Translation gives CASSLSQTGTKETQYF. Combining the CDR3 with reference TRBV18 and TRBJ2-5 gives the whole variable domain NAGVMQNPRHLVRRRGQEARLRCSPMKGHSHVYWYRQLPEEGLKFMVYLQKENIIDESGMPKERFSAEFPKEGPSILRIQQVVRGDSAAYFCASSLSQTGTKETQYFGPGTRLLVL.

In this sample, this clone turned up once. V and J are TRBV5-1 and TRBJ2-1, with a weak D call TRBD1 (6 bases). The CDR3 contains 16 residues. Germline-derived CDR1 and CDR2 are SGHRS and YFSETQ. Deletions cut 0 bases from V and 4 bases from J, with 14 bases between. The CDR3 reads CASSLVVTGLYNEQFF. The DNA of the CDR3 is TGCGCCAGCAGCTTGGTCGTGACAGGACTTTACAATGAGCAGTTCTTC.

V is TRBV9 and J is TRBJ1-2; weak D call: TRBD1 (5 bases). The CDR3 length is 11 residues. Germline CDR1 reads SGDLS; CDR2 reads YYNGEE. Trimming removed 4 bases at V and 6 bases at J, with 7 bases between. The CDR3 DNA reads TGTGCCAGCAGCTCCAGGGATGGCTACACCTTC. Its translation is CASSSRDGYTF.

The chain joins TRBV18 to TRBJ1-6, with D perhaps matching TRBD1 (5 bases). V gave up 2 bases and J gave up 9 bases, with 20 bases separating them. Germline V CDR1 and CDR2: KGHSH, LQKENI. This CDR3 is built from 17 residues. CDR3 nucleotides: TGTGCCAGCTCACCAAATCATATCCAGCAGGGTGGTTCACCCCTCCACTTT. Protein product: CASSPNHIQQGGSPLHF. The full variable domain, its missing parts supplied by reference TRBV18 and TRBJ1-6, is NAGVMQNPRHLVRRRGQEARLRCSPMKGHSHVYWYRQLPEEGLKFMVYLQKENIIDESGMPKERFSAEFPKEGPSILRIQQVVRGDSAAYFCASSPNHIQQGGSPLHFGNGTRLTVT.

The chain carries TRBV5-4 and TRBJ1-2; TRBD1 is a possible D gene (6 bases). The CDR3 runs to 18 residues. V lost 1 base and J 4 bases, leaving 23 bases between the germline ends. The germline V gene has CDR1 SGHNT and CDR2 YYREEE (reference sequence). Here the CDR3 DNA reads TGTGCCAGCAGCTTGTTTTTGAGCCCTAAGGGGGGGGGCTATGGCTACACCTTC. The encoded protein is CASSLFLSPKGGGYGYTF.

The CDR3 DNA reads TGTGCCAGCAGTGAAGGGCAGGGGGCAAACTATGGCTACACCTTC. This codes for CASSEGQGANYGYTF. V gene TRBV6-1 combines with J gene TRBJ1-2; 8 nucleotides agree with TRBD1. J lost 2 bases, V lost 1 base, and 3 bases had no gene match. The CDR3 is made up of 15 amino acids. CDR1 is MNHNS and CDR2 is SASEGT in the germline V gene.

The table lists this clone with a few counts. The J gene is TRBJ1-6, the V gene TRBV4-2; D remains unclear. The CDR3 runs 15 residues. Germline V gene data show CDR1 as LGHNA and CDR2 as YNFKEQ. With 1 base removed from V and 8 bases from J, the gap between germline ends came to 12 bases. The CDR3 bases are TGTGCCAGCAGCCAAGTGGAGGGAAGTGATTCACCCCTCCACTTT. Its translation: CASSQVEGSDSPLHF.

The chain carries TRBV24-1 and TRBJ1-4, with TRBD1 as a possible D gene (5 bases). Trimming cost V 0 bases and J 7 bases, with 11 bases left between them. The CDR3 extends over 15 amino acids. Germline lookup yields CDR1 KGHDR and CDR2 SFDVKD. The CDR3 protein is CATSDLLDTLEKLFF. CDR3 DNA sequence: TGTGCCACCAGTGATTTGTTGGACACGCTTGAAAAACTGTTTTTT.

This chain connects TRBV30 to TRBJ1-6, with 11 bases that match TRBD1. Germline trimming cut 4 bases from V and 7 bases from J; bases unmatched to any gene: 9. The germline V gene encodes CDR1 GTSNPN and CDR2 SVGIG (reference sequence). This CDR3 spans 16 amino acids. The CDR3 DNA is TGTGCCTGGACCTCAGGGACAGGGGGTTCAAATTCACCCCTCCACTTT. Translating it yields CAWTSGTGGSNSPLHF.

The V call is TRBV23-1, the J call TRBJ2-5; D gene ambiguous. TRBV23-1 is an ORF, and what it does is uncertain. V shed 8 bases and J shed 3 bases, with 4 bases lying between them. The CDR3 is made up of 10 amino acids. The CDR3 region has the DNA TGCGCCAGCGGCAAAGAGACCCAGTACTTC. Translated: CASGKETQYF.

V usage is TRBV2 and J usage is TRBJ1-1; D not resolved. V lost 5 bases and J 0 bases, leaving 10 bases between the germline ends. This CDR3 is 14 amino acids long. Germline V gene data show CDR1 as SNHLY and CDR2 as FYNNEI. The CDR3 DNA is TGTGCCAGCAGTCCCGCGCGCATGAACACTGAAGCTTTCTTT. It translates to CASSPARMNTEAFF.

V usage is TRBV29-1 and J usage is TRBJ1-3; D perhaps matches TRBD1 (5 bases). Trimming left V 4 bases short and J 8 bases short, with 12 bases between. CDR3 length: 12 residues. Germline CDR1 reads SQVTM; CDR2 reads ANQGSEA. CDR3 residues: CSVVDPGDTIYF. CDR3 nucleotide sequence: TGCAGCGTTGTCGATCCGGGGGACACCATATATTTT.

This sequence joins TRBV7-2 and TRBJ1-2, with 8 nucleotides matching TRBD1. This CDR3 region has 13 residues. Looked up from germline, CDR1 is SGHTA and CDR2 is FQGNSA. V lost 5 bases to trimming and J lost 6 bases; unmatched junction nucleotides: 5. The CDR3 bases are TGTGCCAGCAGCGCCGGGACAGGCGATGGCTACACCTTC. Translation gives CASSAGTGDGYTF. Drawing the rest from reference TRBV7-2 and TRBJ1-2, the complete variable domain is GAGVSQSPSNKVTEKGKDVELRCDPISGHTALYWYRQSLGQGLEFLIYFQGNSAPDKSGLPSDRFSAERTGGSVSTLTIQRTQQEDSAVYLCASSAGTGDGYTFGSGTRLTVV.

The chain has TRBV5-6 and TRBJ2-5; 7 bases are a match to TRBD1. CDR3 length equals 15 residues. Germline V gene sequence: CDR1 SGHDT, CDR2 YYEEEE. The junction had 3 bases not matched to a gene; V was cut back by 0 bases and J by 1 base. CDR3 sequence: CASSLGQGVQETQYF. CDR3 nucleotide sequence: TGTGCCAGCAGCTTGGGACAGGGCGTCCAAGAGACCCAGTACTTC.

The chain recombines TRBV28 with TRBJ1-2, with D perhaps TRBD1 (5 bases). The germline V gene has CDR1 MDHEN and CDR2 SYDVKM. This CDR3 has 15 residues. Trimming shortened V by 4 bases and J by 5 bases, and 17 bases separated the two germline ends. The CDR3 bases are TGTGCCAGCAGTTCGTACCAGGGATCCGAATATGGCTACACCTTC. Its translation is CASSSYQGSEYGYTF.